The next 12 T cell receptor beta chains were all read from a single sample in a study of T-cell reconstitution after alpha-beta-depleted transplantation in children. Researchers prepared the TCRbeta library using unique molecular identifiers, the study reports. TCRdb called the PCR reads again in MiXCR, with one record for every CDR3 protein. The sample gives about 280,000 distinct CDR3 sequences, 11% of which show up once; 20% to 25% is in the top ten. The source was peripheral blood, collected 180 days after TCRalphabeta/CD19-depleted stem cell transplant. The receptors were gathered from a male patient between 2 and 10 years old who had a stem cell transplant for chronic granulomatous disease, so the T cells may come from the graft donor.

Details on this clonotype: This sequence may be a read error, since a much larger clone differs from it by one base. DNA for the CDR3: TGTGCCAGCATCCTTGCGGGGGTCTACAATGAGAAGTTCTTC. This sequence encodes CASILAGVYNEKFF. This chain joins TRBV7-8 and TRBJ2-1; 7 bases line up with TRBD2. The CDR3 runs to 14 residues. The germline V gene encodes CDR1 SGHVS and CDR2 FQNEAQ.

This clonotype was counted many times. The J gene is TRBJ2-7, the V gene TRBV29-1; 7 bases map to TRBD1. Germline loops: CDR1 SQVTM, CDR2 ANQGSEA. The CDR3 has 13 amino acids. Losses at the gene ends were 6 bases for V and 2 bases for J; bases not matched to a gene: 7. The CDR3 sequence is CSVRTGQAYEQYF. DNA for the CDR3: TGCAGCGTGAGGACAGGTCAAGCCTACGAGCAGTACTTC.

V usage is TRBV28 and J usage is TRBJ1-3; tentatively, D is TRBD1 (6 bases). The V and J ends lost 3 bases and 2 bases respectively, with 23 bases between them. This CDR3 region has 19 residues. Germline values: CDR1 MDHEN, CDR2 SYDVKM. The chain's CDR3 is CASSLLIPFRTAAGNTIYF. CDR3 DNA: TGTGCCAGCAGTTTGCTAATTCCCTTCAGGACAGCGGCTGGAAACACCATATATTTT.

This clonotype was recorded many times. The chain carries TRBV5-1 and TRBJ1-6, with unresolved D. The ends were cut back, 1 base at V and 7 bases at J, with 3 bases in the middle. CDR1 is SGHRS and CDR2 is YFSETQ in the germline V gene. This CDR3 contains 12 residues. The CDR3 coding sequence is TGCGCCAGCAGCTTGCAAAATTCACCCCTCCACTTT. Its protein product is CASSLQNSPLHF.

This clonotype has at least ten counts. The gene calls are TRBV29-1 and TRBJ2-7, with D perhaps TRBD1 (6 bases). The CDR3 extends over 12 amino acids. Trimming pared 5 bases from V and 2 bases from J, leaving 10 bases between. The germline V gene has CDR1 SQVTM and CDR2 ANQGSEA. CDR3 sequence: CSVWGPTYEQYF. The CDR3 DNA sequence: TGCAGCGTTTGGGGGCCGACCTACGAGCAGTACTTC.

This clonotype was counted many times. V gene TRBV5-5 combines with J gene TRBJ2-2; D is uncertain. The V end was cut by 2 bases, the J end by 0 bases, with 11 bases between. The CDR3 length is 16 residues. Per germline, CDR1 SGHKS and CDR2 YYEKEE (reference sequence). Written as DNA, the CDR3 is TGTGCCAGCAGCTTATTTCCCGATCCGAACACCGGGGAGCTGTTTTTT. This translates into CASSLFPDPNTGELFF.

This clonotype occurred many times. The rearrangement joins TRBV7-8 to TRBJ1-2, with TRBD1 matching over 7 bases. CDR3 length: 15 amino acids. J was trimmed by 5 bases and V by 3 bases; bases with no gene match: 9. Germline CDR1 reads SGHVS; CDR2 reads FQNEAQ. CDR3 nucleotide sequence: TGTGCCAGCAGCTTTTTCCCTCGACAGGGTTATGGCTACACCTTC. Translation gives CASSFFPRQGYGYTF.

This clonotype was seen ten or more times. This chain uses TRBV18 with TRBJ2-7; 13 bases are shared with TRBD2. Unmatched junction bases numbered 7, after V lost 2 bases and J lost 12 bases. The CDR3 totals 14 residues. From germline, CDR1 is KGHSH and CDR2 LQKENI. The CDR3 spells CASSPYGTSGTPYF. CDR3 DNA sequence: TGTGCCAGCTCACCATACGGGACTAGCGGGACCCCGTACTTC.

The table lists this clonotype with a count of one. V usage is TRBV12-3 or TRBV12-4 and J usage is TRBJ2-4; D possibly corresponds to TRBD2 (5 bases). V lost 7 bases and J 7 bases, leaving 17 bases between the germline ends. The CDR3 is 14 amino acids. CDR3 residues: CASTQKGSFNIQYF. CDR3 bases: TGTGCCAGCACCCAAAAAGGGAGTTTTAACATTCAGTACTTC.

Ten or more counts support this clonotype. This chain links TRBV5-1 with TRBJ2-2, with 12 bases lining up with TRBD2. In germline, CDR1 is SGHRS, CDR2 YFSETQ. The CDR3 is 16 residues long. The V segment lost 3 bases and the J segment 6 bases; nucleotides outside the gene matches: 6. CDR3 sequence (DNA): TGCGCCAGCAGCTCACTAGCGGGGGGCAACCCCGGGGAGCTGTTTTTT. Amino acid sequence: CASSSLAGGNPGELFF.

This clonotype was observed many times. This rearrangement joins TRBV20-1 to TRBJ2-7; a weak D match, TRBD1 (6 bases). The CDR3 sequence is 15 residues long. Trimming cost V 0 bases and J 1 base, with 13 bases left between them. Germline lookup yields CDR1 DFQATT and CDR2 SNEGSKA (reference sequence). The CDR3 DNA reads as TGCAGTGCTAGAGACTCGTTCCAGGGGTCCTACGAGCAGTACTTC. It encodes CSARDSFQGSYEQYF.

This clonotype came up many times. This chain connects TRBV9 to TRBJ1-4; no clear D. Germline loops: CDR1 SGDLS, CDR2 YYNGEE. V shed 3 bases and J shed 7 bases, with 10 bases lying between them. This CDR3 is built from 13 residues. CDR3 nucleotide sequence: TGTGCCAGCAGCGCCCCAGGTAGTGAAAAACTGTTTTTT. Translating gives CASSAPGSEKLFF.